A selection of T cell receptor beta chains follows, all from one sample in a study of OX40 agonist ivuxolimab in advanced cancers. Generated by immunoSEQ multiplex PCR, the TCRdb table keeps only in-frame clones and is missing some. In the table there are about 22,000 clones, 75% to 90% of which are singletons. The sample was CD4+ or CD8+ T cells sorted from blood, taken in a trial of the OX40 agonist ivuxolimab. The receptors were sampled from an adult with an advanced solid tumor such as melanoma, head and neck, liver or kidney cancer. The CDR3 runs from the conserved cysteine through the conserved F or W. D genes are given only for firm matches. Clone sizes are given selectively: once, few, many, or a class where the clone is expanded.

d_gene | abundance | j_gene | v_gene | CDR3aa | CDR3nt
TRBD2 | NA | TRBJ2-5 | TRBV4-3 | CASSRTSEETQYF | TGCGCCAGCAGTCGTACTAGCGAGGAGACCCAGTACTTC
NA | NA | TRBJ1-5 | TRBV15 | CATSRDRASNQPQHF | TGTGCCACCAGCAGAGACAGAGCTAGCAATCAGCCCCAGCATTTT
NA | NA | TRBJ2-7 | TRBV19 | CASSIDQVSYEQYF | TGTGCCAGTAGTATAGATCAAGTATCCTACGAGCAGTACTTC
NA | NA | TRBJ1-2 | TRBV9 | CASSPGGRYGYTF | TGTGCCAGCAGCCCTGGGGGGCGCTATGGCTACACCTTC
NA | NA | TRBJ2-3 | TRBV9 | CASSNLQVTDTQYF | TGTGCCAGCAGCAACTTACAGGTCACAGATACGCAGTATTTT
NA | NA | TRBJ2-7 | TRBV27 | CASSLGASYEQYF | TGTGCCAGCAGTCTAGGGGCCTCCTACGAGCAGTACTTC
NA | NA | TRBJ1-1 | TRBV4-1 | CASSQGGGLGTEAFF | TGCGCCAGCAGCCAAGGGGGGGGACTAGGGACTGAAGCTTTCTTT
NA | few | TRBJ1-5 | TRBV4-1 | CASSQVVGPLNQPQHF | TGCGCCAGCAGCCAAGTAGTAGGGCCACTAAATCAGCCCCAGCATTTT
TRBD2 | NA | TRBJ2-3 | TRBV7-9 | CASSPGLAELSTDTQYF | TGTGCCAGCAGCCCTGGACTAGCGGAACTTAGCACAGATACGCAGTATTTT
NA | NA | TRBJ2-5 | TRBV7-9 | CASSLVLPGDETQYF | TGTGCCAGCAGCTTAGTCCTCCCTGGGGACGAGACCCAGTACTTC
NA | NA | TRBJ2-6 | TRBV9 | CASSNGLSDAGANVLTF | TGTGCCAGCAGCAACGGACTCAGTGACGCTGGGGCCAACGTCCTGACTTTC
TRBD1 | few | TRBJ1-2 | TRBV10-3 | CAIMTGDGYTF | TGTGCCATCATGACAGGGGATGGCTACACCTTC
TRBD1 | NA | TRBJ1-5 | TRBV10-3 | CAISGDRNQGGNQPQHF | TGTGCCATCAGTGGGGATCGAAATCAGGGGGGCAATCAGCCCCAGCATTTT
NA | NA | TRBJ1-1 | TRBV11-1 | CASSQFLTEAFF | TGTGCCAGCAGCCAGTTCCTCACTGAAGCTTTCTTT
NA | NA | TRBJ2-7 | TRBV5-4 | CASSLDRIYEQYF | TGTGCCAGCAGCTTGGACAGAATCTACGAGCAGTACTTC
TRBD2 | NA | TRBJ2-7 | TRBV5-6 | CASSYLPPSGRTYEQYF | TGTGCCAGCAGCTACCTCCCCCCTAGCGGTCGGACCTACGAGCAGTACTTC
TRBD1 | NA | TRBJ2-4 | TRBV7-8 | CASSPRTGRPNIQYF | TGTGCCAGCAGCCCTCGGACAGGGAGGCCAAACATTCAGTACTTC
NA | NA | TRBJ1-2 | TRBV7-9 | CASSLGTVYGYTF | TGTGCCAGCAGCTTAGGGACCGTCTATGGCTACACCTTC
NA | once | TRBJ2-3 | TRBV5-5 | CASSFRAGDTQYF | TGTGCCAGCAGCTTCCGGGCCGGAGATACGCAGTATTTT
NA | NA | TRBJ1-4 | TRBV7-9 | CASSPPDSENEKLFF | TGTGCCAGCAGCCCCCCGGACAGCGAGAATGAAAAACTGTTTTTT
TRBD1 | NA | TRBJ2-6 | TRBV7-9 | CASSLAGHRGLEGANVLTF | TGTGCCAGCAGCTTAGCGGGCCACAGGGGGCTCGAGGGGGCCAACGTCCTGACTTTC
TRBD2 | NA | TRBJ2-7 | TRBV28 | CASRKGTSGRAWYSEQYF | TGTGCCAGCAGGAAAGGGACTAGCGGGAGGGCCTGGTATAGCGAGCAGTACTTC
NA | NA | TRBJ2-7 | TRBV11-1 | CASSLGARGIEYF | TGTGCCAGCAGCTTAGGGGCCCGCGGGATTGAGTACTTC
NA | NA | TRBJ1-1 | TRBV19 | CASSIVQGTEAFF | TGTGCCAGTAGTATAGTGCAGGGCACTGAAGCTTTCTTT
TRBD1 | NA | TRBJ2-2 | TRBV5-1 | CASSLRRGQGSPIANTGELFF | TGCGCCAGCAGCTTGAGGAGAGGACAGGGGTCCCCAATAGCTAACACCGGGGAGCTGTTTTTT
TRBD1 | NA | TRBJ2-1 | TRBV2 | CASSEARGQGGYEQFF | TGTGCCAGCAGTGAAGCGCGGGGACAGGGGGGCTATGAGCAGTTCTTC
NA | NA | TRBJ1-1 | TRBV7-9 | CASRAGGPGDPEAFF | TGTGCCAGCAGGGCCGGGGGGCCTGGGGATCCTGAAGCTTTCTTT
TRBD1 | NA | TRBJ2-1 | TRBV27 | CASSLRTGTNEQFF | TGTGCCAGCAGTTTGCGGACAGGGACCAATGAGCAGTTCTTC
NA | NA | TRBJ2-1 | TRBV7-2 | CASRTAVNEQFF | TGTGCCAGCAGGACGGCCGTCAATGAGCAGTTCTTC
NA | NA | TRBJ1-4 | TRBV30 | CAWSLGPAYREKLFF | TGTGCCTGGAGTTTAGGGCCAGCGTATCGCGAAAAACTGTTTTTT
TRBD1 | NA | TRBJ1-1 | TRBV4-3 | CASSPQDRGSDLNTEAFF | TGCGCCAGCAGCCCCCAGGACAGGGGCTCTGACTTGAACACTGAAGCTTTCTTT
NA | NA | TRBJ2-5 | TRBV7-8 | CASSLRGSLPETQYF | TGTGCCAGCAGCTTACGAGGCAGCCTACCAGAGACCCAGTACTTC
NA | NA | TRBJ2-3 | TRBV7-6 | CASRLRQYF | TGTGCCAGCCGCCTTCGGCAGTATTTT
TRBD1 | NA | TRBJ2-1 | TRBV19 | CASSIDRGVYNEQFF | TGTGCCAGTAGTATCGACAGGGGAGTCTACAATGAGCAGTTCTTC
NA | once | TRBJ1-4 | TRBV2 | CASSQEGLVGEKLFF | TGTGCCAGCAGTCAGGAGGGCCTGGTTGGGGAAAAACTGTTTTTT
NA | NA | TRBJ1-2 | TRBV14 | CASSQGQDYGYTF | TGTGCCAGCAGCCAAGGTCAGGACTATGGCTACACCTTC
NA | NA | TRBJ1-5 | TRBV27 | CASSHPAGYQPQHF | TGTGCCAGCAGTCACCCAGCGGGGTATCAGCCCCAGCATTTT
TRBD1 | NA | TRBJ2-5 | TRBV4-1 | CASSQGQGSGTQYF | TGCGCCAGCAGCCAAGGACAGGGGTCAGGGACCCAGTACTTC
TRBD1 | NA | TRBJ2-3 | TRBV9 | CASSEGGKDTQYF | TGTGCCAGCAGCGAAGGGGGCAAGGATACGCAGTATTTT
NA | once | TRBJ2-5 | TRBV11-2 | CASKISGLQETQYF | TGTGCCAGCAAAATTTCGGGGCTCCAAGAGACCCAGTACTTC
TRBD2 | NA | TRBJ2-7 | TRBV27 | CASSPRTSGVYEQYF | TGTGCCAGCAGTCCGCGGACTAGCGGGGTCTACGAGCAGTACTTC
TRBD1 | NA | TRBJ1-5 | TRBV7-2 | CASSLGQVYSNQPQHF | TGTGCCAGCAGCCTCGGACAGGTTTATAGCAATCAGCCCCAGCATTTT
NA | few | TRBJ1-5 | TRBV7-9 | CASRINNQPQHF | TGTGCCAGCAGGATCAATAATCAGCCCCAGCATTTT
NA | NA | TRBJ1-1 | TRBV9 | CASSVPKPGDTEAFF | TGTGCCAGCAGCGTCCCAAAGCCAGGGGACACTGAAGCTTTCTTT
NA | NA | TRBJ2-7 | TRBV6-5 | CASSYVEQGDEQYF | TGTGCCAGCAGTTACGTGGAACAGGGCGACGAGCAGTACTTC
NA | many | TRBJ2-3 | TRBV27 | CASRSGSTDTQYF | TGTGCCAGCAGAAGCGGGAGCACAGATACGCAGTATTTT
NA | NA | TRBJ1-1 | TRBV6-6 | CASSYGAVGTEAFF | TGTGCCAGCAGTTACGGGGCTGTCGGCACTGAAGCTTTCTTT
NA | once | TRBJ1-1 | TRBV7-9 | CASSLARGTNTEAFF | TGTGCCAGCAGCTTAGCCCGGGGGACGAACACTGAAGCTTTCTTT
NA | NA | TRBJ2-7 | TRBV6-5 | CASSYDGARQSYEQYF | TGTGCCAGCAGTTACGACGGCGCACGCCAATCCTACGAGCAGTACTTC
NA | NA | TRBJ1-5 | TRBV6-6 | CASSPARQPQHF | TGTGCCAGCAGTCCCGCCCGGCAGCCCCAGCATTTT
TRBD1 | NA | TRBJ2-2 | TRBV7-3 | CASSFPRTGGDTGELFF | TGTGCCAGCAGCTTCCCTCGGACAGGGGGAGACACCGGGGAGCTGTTTTTT
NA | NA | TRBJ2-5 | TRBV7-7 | CASSFVLGETQYF | TGTGCTAGCAGCTTTGTCCTCGGGGAGACCCAGTACTTC
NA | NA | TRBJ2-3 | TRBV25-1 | CASSTSEGPDVGWNTQYF | TGTGCCAGCAGCACCAGTGAAGGGCCGGACGTCGGGTGGAATACGCAGTATTTT